This passage covers 2 T cell receptor beta chains from one sample sequenced in a study of a mutant IDH1 vaccine in newly diagnosed glioma. As for time point: week 5, during vaccination. Every single dose of the vaccine, 300 ug of mutant IDH1 20-mer peptide, came with topical imiquimod. Assay: immunoSEQ multiplex PCR; the TCRdb copy retains only in-frame clones and omits some. The table includes 70,000 to 90,000 clones, roughly 90% detected once. These receptors have no known antigen. This specimen was PBMCs, taken from a glioma patient whose treatment included an IDH1 peptide vaccine. The source is a woman between 45 and 65 years old with glioma.

This clone has just one count. The genes are TRBV28 and TRBJ2-2; 9 bases are a match to TRBD1. CDR3 size: 14 residues. V lost 6 bases to trimming and J lost 7 bases; unmatched junction nucleotides: 6. Germline CDR1 reads MDHEN; CDR2 reads SYDVKM. CDR3 residues: CASRRDRAGGELFF. DNA for the CDR3: TGTGCCAGCAGGCGGGACAGGGCTGGCGGGGAGCTGTTTTTT.

V and J are TRBV19 and TRBJ1-1; D call uncertain. This CDR3 has 13 residues. CDR1 and CDR2 from the germline V gene are LNHDA and SQIVND (reference sequence). Deletions cut 6 bases from V and 0 bases from J, with 8 bases between. For the CDR3, the DNA is TGTGCCAGTAGGTTAGGGCTGAACACTGAAGCTTTCTTT. Its translation is CASRLGLNTEAFF.